One T cell receptor (beta chain) is described in this entry. Its antigen is not known. The entry originates in a study of response to subunit inactivated influenza vaccine. Study-level findings and limits: Only a handful of new T cells, the authors suggested, are recruited with each seasonal influenza vaccination.

In TCRdb, the RT-PCR reads were re-called with MiXCR into one record per CDR3 protein. The sample has hundreds of thousands of distinct CDR3 sequences, approximately 15% seen once. The receptor was derived from a man aged 45-60 years who received an inactivated influenza vaccine. The sequences come from PBMCs from blood, collected about 13 days after vaccination.

As DNA, the CDR3 is TGCGCCAGCAGCCCCGAAATTTCAGGGCCCCCTGAAGCTTTCTTT. Translated, it gives CASSPEISGPPEAFF. The rearrangement links TRBV4-1 to TRBJ1-1; perhaps TRBD1 as D (5 bases). Looked up from germline, CDR1 is MGHRA and CDR2 is YSYEKL. Trimming stripped 4 bases from V and 6 bases from J, with 18 bases between. CDR3 length: 15 residues.